This T cell receptor (beta chain) originates from a study of blood T cell repertoires in COVID-19 (dated by TCRdb to 2020 to 2022). Describing the broader study: The collaborator samples originated in the United States, Italy and Spain and spanned the acute and convalescent phases of COVID-19. Where available, HLA class I and class II types were taken from metadata supplied by the sample provider and were not determined by assay-based typing. The repertoires were released in a freely available public database meant as a resource for research on the immune response to SARS-CoV-2. The dataset comprised deeply sampled blood TCRbeta repertoires from subjects exposed to, actively infected with, or recovered from COVID-19. The material from the prospective study consisted of cDNA or gDNA derived from T cells, B-cell-depleted T cells, or PBMCs. Sample metadata almost always included a de-identified subject ID, COVID-19 status, age in years and sex. The samples were drawn from two sources: the first 160 participants of the ongoing ImmuneRACE study, and some 1,300 subjects contributed by 6 global collaborators.

TCRbeta CDR3 regions were amplified from genomic DNA using the immunoSEQ Assay, a bias-controlled multiplex PCR. For the original study's pipeline: Nucleated cell counts per sample were estimated from amplification of reference gene primers within the assay. To quantify the absolute abundance of each unique TCRbeta CDR3 rearrangement, sequence reads were collapsed and filtered. For each sample, productive Simpson clonality was calculated as the square root of Simpson's diversity index across productive rearrangements. TCRdb stores this immuneACCESS table with in-frame sequences only. Part of the clones is absent; in the studies checked, under half of the shortfall reflects unresolved V genes, and no reason is known for the rest. D and trimming come from the DNA, and the V and J calls and clone size come from that table. In all, the sample holds under 300,000 clones, and about 79% of those were seen once. The ten largest account for around 9.9% of the sample.

About this clone itself: Its antigen has not been determined. Base qualities are not recorded, but no much larger clone differs from it by a single base.

General findings and caveats noted by the study authors: The quantity of clinical and demographic metadata differed by source and by participant and was supplied without curation.

Collaborating institutions collected whole blood in K2EDTA tubes following their own protocols. For TCRbeta analysis, collaborators shipped samples in one of three forms: frozen whole blood, isolated PBMCs, or DNA extracted from either of those sample types. The sequencing sample was made of peripheral blood. The receptor's source is a woman older than 75 with acute or convalescent COVID-19.

The CDR3 region: CASSQEGLAGILSYNEQFF. In nucleotides, the sequence is TGTGCCAGCAGCCAAGAAGGACTAGCGGGGATCCTCTCCTACAATGAGCAGTTCTTC. The rearranged segments are TRBV4-2 and TRBJ2-1, with 12 middle bases fitting TRBD2. From V the trimming removes 0 bases and from J it removes 0 bases, while the gene matches leave 6 bases of the junction unaccounted for. Reading from cysteine to phenylalanine, the CDR3 counts 19 amino acids. The only DNA kept is the CDR3, 57 bases in frame from the first base. CDR1 LGHNA and CDR2 YNFKEQ are derived from the germline V gene.